This entry concerns a single T cell receptor beta chain. Antigen specificity is unknown. These data originate in a study of cytomegalovirus exposure and HLA in healthy donors. General study results and limits: Under 20,000 TCR beta sequences were associated with HLA alleles at 0.05 false discovery rate in a later analysis. The study recorded 150 to 200 TCR beta chains that were cytomegalovirus-associated. Earlier findings revealed that most TCR beta V segments proved productive either about 90% or about 30% of the time. A highly shared variant cluster was judged a likely technical artifact.

Both 60 Vbeta primers and 13 Jbeta primers went into the PCR. The repertoire was sequenced with immunoSEQ multiplex PCR; TCRdb's copy has only in-frame clones and lacks some. The sample holds under 150,000 clones, roughly 75% seen once. The CDR3 runs 13 residues. Trimming removed 0 bases from V and 7 bases from J, with 4 bases in between. CDR1 and CDR2 (germline): LNHNV, YYDKDF (reference sequence). The sample consisted of PBMCs. The TCR originated in a man aged 30-40 years in good health and CMV-seronegative. The chain recombines TRBV15 with TRBJ1-6; D unresolved. The DNA of the CDR3 is TGTGCCACCAGCAGAGACGGGAATTCACCCCTCCACTTT. Translating gives CATSRDGNSPLHF.